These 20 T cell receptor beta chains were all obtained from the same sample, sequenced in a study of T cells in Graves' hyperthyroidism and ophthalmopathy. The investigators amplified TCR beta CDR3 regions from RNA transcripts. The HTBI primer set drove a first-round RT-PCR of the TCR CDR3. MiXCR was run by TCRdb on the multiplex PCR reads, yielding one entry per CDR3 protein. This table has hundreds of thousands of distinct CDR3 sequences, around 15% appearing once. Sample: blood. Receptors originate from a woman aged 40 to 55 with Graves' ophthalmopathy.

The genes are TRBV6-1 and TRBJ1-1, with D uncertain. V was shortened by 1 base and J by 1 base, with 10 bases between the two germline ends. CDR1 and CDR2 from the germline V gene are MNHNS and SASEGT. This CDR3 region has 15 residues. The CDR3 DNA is TGTGCCAGCAGTGAAGGCTTGTGGGAGAACACTGAAGCTTTCTTT. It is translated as CASSEGLWENTEAFF.

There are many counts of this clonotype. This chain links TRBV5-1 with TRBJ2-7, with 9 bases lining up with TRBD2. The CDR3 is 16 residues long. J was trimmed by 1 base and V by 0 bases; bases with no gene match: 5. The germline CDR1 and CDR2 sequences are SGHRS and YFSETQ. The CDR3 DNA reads TGCGCCAGCAGCTTGGAGCCTAGCGGGAAGTCCTACGAGCAGTACTTC. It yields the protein CASSLEPSGKSYEQYF.

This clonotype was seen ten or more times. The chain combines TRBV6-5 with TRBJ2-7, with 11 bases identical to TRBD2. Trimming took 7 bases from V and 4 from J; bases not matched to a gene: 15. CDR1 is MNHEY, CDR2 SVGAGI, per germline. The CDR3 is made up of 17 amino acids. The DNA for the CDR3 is TGTGCCAGCATCTACTCACCAGGGAGGACTAGCGGGTACGAGCAGTACTTC. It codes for CASIYSPGRTSGYEQYF.

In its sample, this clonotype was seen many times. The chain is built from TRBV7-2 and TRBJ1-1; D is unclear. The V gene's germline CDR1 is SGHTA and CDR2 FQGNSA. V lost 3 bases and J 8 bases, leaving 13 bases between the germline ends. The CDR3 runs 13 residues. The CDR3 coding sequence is TGTGCCAGCAGCTTTCCGGCAGGCTTAGAAGCTTTCTTT. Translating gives CASSFPAGLEAFF.

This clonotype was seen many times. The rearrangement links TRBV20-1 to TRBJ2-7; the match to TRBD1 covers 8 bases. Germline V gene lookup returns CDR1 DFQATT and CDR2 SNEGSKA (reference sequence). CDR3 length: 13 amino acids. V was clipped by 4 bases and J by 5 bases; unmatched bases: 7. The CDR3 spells CSANRGLLDEQYF. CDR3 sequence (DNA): TGCAGTGCTAACAGGGGGTTGTTAGACGAGCAGTACTTC.

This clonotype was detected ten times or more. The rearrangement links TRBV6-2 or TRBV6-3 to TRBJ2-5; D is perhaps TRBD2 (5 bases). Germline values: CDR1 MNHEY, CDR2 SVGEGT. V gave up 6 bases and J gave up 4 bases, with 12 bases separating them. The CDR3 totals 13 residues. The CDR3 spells CASSPTRAETQYF. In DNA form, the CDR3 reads TGTGCCAGCAGCCCTACTAGGGCAGAGACCCAGTACTTC.

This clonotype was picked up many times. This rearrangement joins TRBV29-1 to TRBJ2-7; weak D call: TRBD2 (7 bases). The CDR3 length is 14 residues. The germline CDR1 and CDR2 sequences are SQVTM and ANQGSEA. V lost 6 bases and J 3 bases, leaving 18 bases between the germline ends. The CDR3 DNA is TGCAGCGTCCGGGGGCGGGAGAGCTACTACGAGCAGTACTTC. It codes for CSVRGRESYYEQYF.

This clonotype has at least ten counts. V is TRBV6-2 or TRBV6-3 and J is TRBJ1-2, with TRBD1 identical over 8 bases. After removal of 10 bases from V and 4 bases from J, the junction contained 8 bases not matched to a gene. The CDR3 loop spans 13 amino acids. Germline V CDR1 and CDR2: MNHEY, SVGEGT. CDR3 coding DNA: TGTGCCACTTCCGGACAGGGAAGCTATGGCTACACCTTC. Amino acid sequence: CATSGQGSYGYTF.

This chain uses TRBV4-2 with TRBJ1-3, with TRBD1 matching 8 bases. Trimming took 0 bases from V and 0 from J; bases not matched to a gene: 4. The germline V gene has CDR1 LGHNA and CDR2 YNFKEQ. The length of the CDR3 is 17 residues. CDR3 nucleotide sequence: TGTGCCAGCAGCCAAGATTCGACAGGGGCCTCTGGAAACACCATATATTTT. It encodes CASSQDSTGASGNTIYF.

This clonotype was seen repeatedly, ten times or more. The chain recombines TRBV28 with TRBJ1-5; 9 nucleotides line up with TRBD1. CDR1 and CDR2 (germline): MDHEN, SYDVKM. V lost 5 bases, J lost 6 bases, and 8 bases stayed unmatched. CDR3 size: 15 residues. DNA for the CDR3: TGTGCCAGCAGTCCGGGACAGGGTTCGCGTCAGCCCCAGCATTTT. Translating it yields CASSPGQGSRQPQHF.

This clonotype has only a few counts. For the CDR3, the DNA is TGTGCCAGCAGTCCGTCCGGACTAGCGGGAGGGTACGAGCAGTACTTC. Its protein is CASSPSGLAGGYEQYF. V usage is TRBV28 and J usage is TRBJ2-7, with TRBD2 matching over 15 bases. The junction had 6 bases not matched to a gene; V was cut back by 5 bases and J by 4 bases. This CDR3 region has 16 residues. CDR1 is MDHEN and CDR2 is SYDVKM in the germline V gene.

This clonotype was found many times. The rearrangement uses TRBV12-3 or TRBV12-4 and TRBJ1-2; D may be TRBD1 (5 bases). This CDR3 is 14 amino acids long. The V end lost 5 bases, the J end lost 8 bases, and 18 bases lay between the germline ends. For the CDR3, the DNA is TGTGCCAGCAGTCCCGCGCAAGGGGCAAGGGGCTACACCTTC. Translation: CASSPAQGARGYTF.

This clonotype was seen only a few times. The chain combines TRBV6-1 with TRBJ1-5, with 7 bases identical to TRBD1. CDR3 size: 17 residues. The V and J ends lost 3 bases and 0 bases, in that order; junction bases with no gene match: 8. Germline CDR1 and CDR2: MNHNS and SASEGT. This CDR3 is CASSEGPGGYSNQPQHF. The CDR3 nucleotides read TGTGCCAGCAGTGAGGGCCCAGGGGGATATAGCAATCAGCCCCAGCATTTT.

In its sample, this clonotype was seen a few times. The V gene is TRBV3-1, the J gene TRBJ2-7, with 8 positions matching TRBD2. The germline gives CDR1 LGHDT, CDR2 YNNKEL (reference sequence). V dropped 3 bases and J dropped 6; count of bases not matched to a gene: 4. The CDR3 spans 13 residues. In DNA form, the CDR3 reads TGTGCCAGCAGCCAGGGGACTAGAAGCGAGCAGTACTTC. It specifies CASSQGTRSEQYF.

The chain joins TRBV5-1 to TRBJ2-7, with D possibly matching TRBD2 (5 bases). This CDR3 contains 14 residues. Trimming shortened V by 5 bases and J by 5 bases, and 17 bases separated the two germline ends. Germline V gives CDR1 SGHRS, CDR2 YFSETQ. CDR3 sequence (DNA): TGCGCCAGCAGAGCCATAAGAGGGTCTGACGAGCAGTACTTC. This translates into CASRAIRGSDEQYF.

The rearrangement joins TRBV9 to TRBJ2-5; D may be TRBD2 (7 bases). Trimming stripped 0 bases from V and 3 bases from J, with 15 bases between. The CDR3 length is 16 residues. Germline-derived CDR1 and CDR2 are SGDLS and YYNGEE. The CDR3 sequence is CASSVGGGGGEETQYF. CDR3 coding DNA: TGTGCCAGCAGCGTAGGGGGGGGAGGGGGAGAAGAGACCCAGTACTTC.

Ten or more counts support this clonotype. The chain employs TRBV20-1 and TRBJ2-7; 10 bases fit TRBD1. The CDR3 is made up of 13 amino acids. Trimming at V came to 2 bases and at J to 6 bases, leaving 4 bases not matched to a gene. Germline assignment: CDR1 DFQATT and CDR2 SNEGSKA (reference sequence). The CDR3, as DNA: TGCAGTGCTAGAATCGGGACAGGGGTCGAGCAGTACTTC. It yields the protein CSARIGTGVEQYF.

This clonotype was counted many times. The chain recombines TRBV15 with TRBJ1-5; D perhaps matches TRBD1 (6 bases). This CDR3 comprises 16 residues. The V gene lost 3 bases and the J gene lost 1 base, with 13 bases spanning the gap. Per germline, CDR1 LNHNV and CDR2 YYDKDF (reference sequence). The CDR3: CATSSLTGHSNQPQHF. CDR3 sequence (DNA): TGTGCCACCAGCAGCCTTACAGGGCACAGCAATCAGCCCCAGCATTTT.

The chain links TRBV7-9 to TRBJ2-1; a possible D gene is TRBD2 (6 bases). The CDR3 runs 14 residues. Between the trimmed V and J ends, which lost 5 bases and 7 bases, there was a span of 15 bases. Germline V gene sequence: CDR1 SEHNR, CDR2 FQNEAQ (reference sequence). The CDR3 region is CASSITDLANEQFF. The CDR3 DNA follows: TGTGCCAGCAGCATAACGGACCTAGCGAATGAGCAGTTCTTC.

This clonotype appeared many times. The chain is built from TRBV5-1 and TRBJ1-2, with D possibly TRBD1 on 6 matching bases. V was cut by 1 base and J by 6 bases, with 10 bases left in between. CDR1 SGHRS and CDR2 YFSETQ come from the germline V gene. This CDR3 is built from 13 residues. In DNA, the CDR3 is TGCGCCAGCAGCTTGCTAGAGGGGGATGGCTACACCTTC. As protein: CASSLLEGDGYTF. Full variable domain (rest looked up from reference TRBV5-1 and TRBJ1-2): KAGVTQTPRYLIKTRGQQVTLSCSPISGHRSVSWYQQTPGQGLQFLFEYFSETQRNKGNFPGRFSGRQFSNSRSEMNVSTLELGDSALYLCASSLLEGDGYTFGSGTRLTVV.